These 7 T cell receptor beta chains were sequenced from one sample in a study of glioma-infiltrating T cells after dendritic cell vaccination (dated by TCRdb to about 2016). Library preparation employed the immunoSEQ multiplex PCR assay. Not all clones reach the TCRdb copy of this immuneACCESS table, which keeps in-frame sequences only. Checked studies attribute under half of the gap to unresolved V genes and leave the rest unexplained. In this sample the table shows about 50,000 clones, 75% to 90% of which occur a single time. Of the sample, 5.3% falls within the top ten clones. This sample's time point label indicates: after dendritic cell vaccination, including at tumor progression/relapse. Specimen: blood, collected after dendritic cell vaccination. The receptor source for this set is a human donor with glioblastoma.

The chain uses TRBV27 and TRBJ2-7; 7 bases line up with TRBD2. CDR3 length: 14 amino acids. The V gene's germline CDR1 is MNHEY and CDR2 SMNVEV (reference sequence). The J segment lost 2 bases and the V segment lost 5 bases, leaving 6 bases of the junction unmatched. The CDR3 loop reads CASSPKRGPYEQYF. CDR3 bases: TGTGCCAGCAGTCCCAAGCGGGGACCCTACGAGCAGTACTTC.

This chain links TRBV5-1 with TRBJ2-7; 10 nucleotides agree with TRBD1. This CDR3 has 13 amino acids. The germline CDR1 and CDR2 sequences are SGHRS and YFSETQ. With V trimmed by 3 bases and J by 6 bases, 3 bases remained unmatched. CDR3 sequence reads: CASSSRDRGEQYF. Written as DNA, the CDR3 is TGCGCCAGCAGCTCCCGGGACAGGGGCGAGCAGTACTTC.

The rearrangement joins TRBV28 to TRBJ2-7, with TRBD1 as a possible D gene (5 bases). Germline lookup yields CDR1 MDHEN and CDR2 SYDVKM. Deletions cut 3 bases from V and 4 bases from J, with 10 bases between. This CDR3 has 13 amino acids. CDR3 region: CASSFRVLYEQYF. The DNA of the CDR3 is TGTGCCAGCAGTTTCAGGGTTCTATACGAGCAGTACTTC.

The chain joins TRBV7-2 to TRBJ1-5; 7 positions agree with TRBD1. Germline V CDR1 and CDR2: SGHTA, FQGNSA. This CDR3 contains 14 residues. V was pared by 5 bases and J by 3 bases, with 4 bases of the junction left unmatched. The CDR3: CASSPGQNNQPQHF. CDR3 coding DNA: TGTGCCAGCAGCCCGGGACAGAACAATCAGCCCCAGCATTTT.

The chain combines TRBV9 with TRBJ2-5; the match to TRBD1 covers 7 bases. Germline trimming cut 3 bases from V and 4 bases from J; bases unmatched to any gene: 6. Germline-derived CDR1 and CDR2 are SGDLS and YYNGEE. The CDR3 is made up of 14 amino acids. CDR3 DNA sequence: TGTGCCAGCAGCGCACGTCCAGGGGGAGAGACCCAGTACTTC. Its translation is CASSARPGGETQYF.

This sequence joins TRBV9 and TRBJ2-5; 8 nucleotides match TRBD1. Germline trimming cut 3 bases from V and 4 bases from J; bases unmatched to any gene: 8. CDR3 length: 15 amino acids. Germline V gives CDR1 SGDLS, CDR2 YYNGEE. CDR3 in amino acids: CASSADRVPGETQYF. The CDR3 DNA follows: TGTGCCAGCAGCGCGGACAGGGTTCCAGGAGAGACCCAGTACTTC.

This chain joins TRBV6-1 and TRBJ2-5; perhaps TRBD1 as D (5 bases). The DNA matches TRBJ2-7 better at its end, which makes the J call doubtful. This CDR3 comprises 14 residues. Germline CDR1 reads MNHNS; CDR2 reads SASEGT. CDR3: CASSEGGRDYEQYF. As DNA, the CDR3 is TGTGCCAGCAGTGAAGGGGGCAGGGACTACGAGCAGTACTTC.